This TCR beta chain appears in the sequencing data of a study of OX40 agonist ivuxolimab in advanced cancers. Germline V gene sequence: CDR1 SGHTA, CDR2 FQGTGA. Trimming removed 6 bases from V and 2 bases from J, with 17 bases in between. The CDR3 loop spans 16 amino acids. Only in-frame clones appear in the TCRdb table, and some are missing; sequencing was by immunoSEQ multiplex PCR. The sample lists about 36,000 clones; around 82% were seen once. Sequencing used CD4+ or CD8+ T cells sorted from blood, obtained in a trial of the OX40 agonist ivuxolimab. This chain joins TRBV7-3 and TRBJ2-1; tentatively, D is TRBD2 (6 bases). The TCR sequence derives from an adult with an advanced solid tumor such as melanoma, head and neck, liver or kidney cancer. CDR3 in DNA: TGTGCCAGCAGTCTTACGGCAGGCGGGGCCTACAATGAGCAGTTCTTC. Translated: CASSLTAGGAYNEQFF.